The clone carrying this T cell receptor (beta chain) was detected ten times or more. Its specificity is unknown. The record originates from a study of blood T cells in healthy people across ages. Study findings and constraints: Observed TCR beta diversity per million T cells went down as age went up. This fall followed a roughly linear course with age. Investigators treated diversity estimates from one million T cells as underestimates.

Whenever a sample was processed, at least 6 million PBMCs were isolated. Germline V gives CDR1 LGHNA, CDR2 YSLEER. Trimming shortened V by 0 bases and J by 0 bases, and 9 bases separated the two germline ends. There are 15 residues in the CDR3. Through a sample-barcoded 5' primer and a J-beta primer mix, a second PCR was run for about 6 to 12 cycles. TCRdb used MiXCR to reprocess the 5' RACE reads, holding one entry per CDR3 protein. Seen here are over a million distinct CDR3 sequences, about 45% observed once, and the top ten hold more than 4%. The clonotype originates from a young woman in good health. Sequenced material: blood. The chain joins TRBV4-3 to TRBJ2-7; unclear D gene. The CDR3 protein is CASSQDLGPSYEQYF. In nucleotides, the CDR3 is TGCGCCAGCAGCCAAGATCTCGGACCCTCCTACGAGCAGTACTTC.